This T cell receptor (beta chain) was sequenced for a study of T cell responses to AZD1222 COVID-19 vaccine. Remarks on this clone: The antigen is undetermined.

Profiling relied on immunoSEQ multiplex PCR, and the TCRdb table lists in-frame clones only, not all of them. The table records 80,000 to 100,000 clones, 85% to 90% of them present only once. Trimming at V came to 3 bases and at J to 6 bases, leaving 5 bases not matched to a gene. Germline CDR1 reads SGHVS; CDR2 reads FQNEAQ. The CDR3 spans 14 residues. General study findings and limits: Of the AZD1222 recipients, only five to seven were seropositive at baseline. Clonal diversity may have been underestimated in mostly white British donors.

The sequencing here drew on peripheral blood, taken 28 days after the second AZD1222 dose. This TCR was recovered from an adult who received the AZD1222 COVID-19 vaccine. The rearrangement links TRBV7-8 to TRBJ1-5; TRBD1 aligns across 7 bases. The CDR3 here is CASSFGRTGQPQHF. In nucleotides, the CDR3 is TGTGCCAGCAGCTTCGGCAGGACAGGTCAGCCCCAGCATTTT.